Each of the 25 T cell receptor beta chains below was sequenced from the same sample in a study of long-term antiretroviral therapy in people with HIV. A v3.0 immunoSEQ assay was performed at survey level. Measured with immunoSEQ multiplex PCR; TCRdb has only the in-frame clones, and not every one. Altogether fewer than 25,000 clones are present, 85% to 90% being singletons, with the ten largest covering 3.5%. Sequencing used unsorted PBMCs, obtained 2.3 years after starting antiretroviral therapy. These receptors all stem from a man aged 55 to 69 with HIV.

This clone was counted a single time. V is TRBV5-1 and J is TRBJ1-3; TRBD1 might be the D (6 bases). The germline V gene encodes CDR1 SGHRS and CDR2 YFSETQ. The CDR3 is 14 amino acids. The germline V and J ends were trimmed by 2 bases and 4 bases, with 10 bases remaining between them. The CDR3 here is CASSLQGSGNTIYF. CDR3 sequence (DNA): TGCGCCAGCAGCTTACAGGGTTCAGGAAACACCATATATTTT.

The gene calls are TRBV7-2 and TRBJ2-7; 10 bases align to TRBD2. This CDR3 contains 16 residues. From germline, CDR1 is SGHTA and CDR2 FQGNSA. The V segment lost 1 base and the J segment 5 bases; nucleotides outside the gene matches: 8. CDR3 residues: CASSLVSSGGLNEQYF. DNA of the CDR3: TGTGCCAGCAGCTTAGTTTCTAGCGGGGGTCTGAACGAGCAGTACTTC.

The genes are TRBV5-1 and TRBJ2-3, with D perhaps TRBD1 (6 bases). Trimming left V 4 bases short and J 3 bases short, with 12 bases between. The germline gives CDR1 SGHRS, CDR2 YFSETQ. CDR3 length: 14 amino acids. This CDR3 reads CASSGQRGTDTQYF. CDR3 DNA sequence: TGCGCCAGCAGCGGGCAGAGGGGGACAGATACGCAGTATTTT.

The chain carries TRBV12-5 and TRBJ1-5, with D unresolved. The V gene lost 2 bases and the J gene lost 1 base, with 15 bases spanning the gap. Looked up from germline, CDR1 is LGHNT and CDR2 is FRNRAP. The CDR3 consists of 17 residues. The CDR3 reads CASGLSTDPRSNQPQHF. CDR3 nucleotide sequence: TGTGCTAGTGGTTTGTCAACCGACCCGAGGAGCAATCAGCCCCAGCATTTT. Full variable domain (outside the CDR3, taken from reference TRBV12-5 and TRBJ1-5): DARVTQTPRHKVTEMGQEVTMRCQPILGHNTVFWYRQTMMQGLELLAYFRNRAPLDDSGMPKDRFSAEMPDATLATLKIQPSEPRDSAVYFCASGLSTDPRSNQPQHFGDGTRLSIL.

The genes are TRBV5-1 and TRBJ2-5; D is possibly TRBD2 (7 bases). Between the trimmed V and J ends, which lost 0 bases and 4 bases, there was a span of 16 bases. Germline V gives CDR1 SGHRS, CDR2 YFSETQ. The CDR3 spans 16 residues. CDR3 coding DNA: TGCGCCAGCAGCTTGGCCGGACTAGGGGGGAGAGAGACCCAGTACTTC. Its protein product is CASSLAGLGGRETQYF.

This clone was found once. The rearrangement uses TRBV4-3 and TRBJ1-5; 7 positions agree with TRBD1. V lost 0 bases, J lost 5 bases, and 7 bases stayed unmatched. Germline V gene sequence: CDR1 LGHNA, CDR2 YSLEER. The CDR3 runs to 16 residues. CDR3 coding DNA: TGCGCCAGCAGCCAAGATTTCAGGGGGGGGGATCAGCCCCAGCATTTT. Translating it yields CASSQDFRGGDQPQHF.

The chain joins TRBV6-1 to TRBJ2-3; 8 nucleotides line up with TRBD2. Looked up from germline, CDR1 is MNHNS and CDR2 is SASEGT. V lost 10 bases, J lost 3 bases, and 9 bases stayed unmatched. The CDR3 is 14 residues long. The CDR3 DNA sequence: TGTGCCACTCGTCGCGGGAGGTTAACAGATACGCAGTATTTT. Amino acids: CATRRGRLTDTQYF.

This clone was found once. The V call is TRBV6-4, the J call TRBJ2-5, with D unclear. CDR3 length: 13 residues. V lost 4 bases and J lost 2, with 8 bases in between. Per the germline V gene, CDR1 is MRHNA and CDR2 is SNTAGT. Here the CDR3 reads CASSAAAQETQYF. The DNA for the CDR3 is TGTGCCAGCAGTGCTGCTGCACAAGAGACCCAGTACTTC.

V gene TRBV7-5 combines with J gene TRBJ1-2; the D call in the table, TRBD1, was not verified against the DNA. TRBV7-5 represents a pseudogene. This CDR3 spans 14 amino acids. The CDR3 coding sequence is TGTGTCAGAAGCGATAGACAGGGGGCGCGGGGCTACACCTTC. It is translated as CVRSDRQGARGYTF.

This chain connects TRBV2 to TRBJ1-2; 8 bases map to TRBD1. The CDR3 extends over 13 amino acids. CDR1 and CDR2 from the germline V gene are SNHLY and FYNNEI. J was trimmed by 8 bases and V by 6 bases; bases with no gene match: 8. In nucleotides, the CDR3 is TGTGCCAGCAGCACGGGACAGGCCCTGGGCTACACCTTC. This codes for CASSTGQALGYTF.

CDR3 sequence reads: CASRGGDVITYGYTF. In DNA form, the CDR3 reads TGTGCCAGCAGGGGGGGGGACGTTATTACCTATGGCTACACCTTC. This chain links TRBV9 with TRBJ1-2, with D perhaps TRBD1 (5 bases). This CDR3 is built from 15 residues. Looked up from germline, CDR1 is SGDLS and CDR2 is YYNGEE. Trimming cost V 5 bases and J 4 bases, with 18 bases left between them.

This clone was observed once. The chain carries TRBV4-1 and TRBJ2-3, with D unclear. Trimming left V 4 bases short and J 2 bases short, with 22 bases between. In germline, CDR1 is MGHRA, CDR2 YSYEKL. CDR3 length: 18 amino acids. The CDR3 region is CASSLLINGPFLTDTQYF. CDR3 nucleotides: TGCGCCAGCAGCCTCCTAATCAATGGCCCTTTCCTCACAGATACGCAGTATTTT.

This chain connects TRBV19 to TRBJ2-7; D possibly corresponds to TRBD2 (6 bases). V was pared by 3 bases and J by 5 bases, with 17 bases between. Germline CDR1 is LNHDA and CDR2 is SQIVND (reference sequence). CDR3 length equals 15 residues. CDR3: CASSIARLERDEQYF. The CDR3, as DNA: TGTGCCAGTAGTATCGCGAGACTAGAAAGGGACGAGCAGTACTTC.

This sequence joins TRBV29-1 and TRBJ2-3; D perhaps matches TRBD1 (5 bases). The germline gives CDR1 SQVTM, CDR2 ANQGSEA. V was clipped by 5 bases and J by 2 bases, with 11 bases between them. The CDR3 contains 13 residues. CDR3 sequence (DNA): TGCAGCGTTCACGGCAGGGCCACAGATACGCAGTATTTT. This sequence encodes CSVHGRATDTQYF.

The chain uses TRBV7-2 and TRBJ1-2, with D hard to call. V lost 1 base and J lost 3, with 6 bases in between. The CDR3 has 13 residues. CDR1 SGHTA and CDR2 FQGNSA come from the germline V gene. CDR3 in DNA: TGTGCCAGCAGCTTAGACCAGTACTATGGCTACACCTTC. Translating gives CASSLDQYYGYTF.

This chain connects TRBV28 to TRBJ1-1; D is unclear. Germline V gene data show CDR1 as MDHEN and CDR2 as SYDVKM. The length of the CDR3 is 11 residues. The ends were cut back, 6 bases at V and 3 bases at J, with 5 bases in the middle. Written as DNA, the CDR3 is TGTGCCAGCAGAAAGTACACTGAAGCTTTCTTT. Protein: CASRKYTEAFF.

The rearrangement joins TRBV28 to TRBJ1-1, with D unresolved. Germline CDR1 and CDR2: MDHEN and SYDVKM. Trimming pared 3 bases from V and 8 bases from J, leaving 10 bases between. This CDR3 has 12 amino acids. CDR3 sequence (DNA): TGTGCCAGCAGTTTCCCACCGGCGGAAGCTTTCTTT. This encodes CASSFPPAEAFF.

The gene calls are TRBV6-5 and TRBJ1-1, with unresolved D. CDR1 is MNHEY and CDR2 is SVGAGI in the germline V gene. Trimming left V 2 bases short and J 4 bases short, with 14 bases between. The CDR3 spans 15 residues. Here the CDR3 reads CASSYPQDRGTEAFF. The CDR3 bases are TGTGCCAGCAGTTACCCCCAAGACCGGGGCACTGAAGCTTTCTTT.

The chain is built from TRBV19 and TRBJ1-5; the D gene is possibly TRBD1 (5 bases). The CDR3 runs to 16 residues. Germline V lookup: CDR1 LNHDA, CDR2 SQIVND (reference sequence). V lost 8 bases to trimming and J lost 6 bases, with 23 bases between them. The CDR3 sequence is CASHLVYTRDGQPQHF. CDR3 coding DNA: TGTGCCAGTCATCTAGTATACACCAGGGACGGTCAGCCCCAGCATTTT.

This chain connects TRBV27 to TRBJ2-7, with 14 nucleotides matching TRBD2. Unmatched junction bases numbered 9, after V lost 1 base and J lost 4 bases. The CDR3 loop spans 18 amino acids. Germline values: CDR1 MNHEY, CDR2 SMNVEV (reference sequence). The CDR3 DNA reads as TGTGCCAGCAGTTTATTTGGGACTAGCGGGAGATACGTTTACGAGCAGTACTTC. Protein: CASSLFGTSGRYVYEQYF.

V and J are TRBV10-3 and TRBJ2-3; TRBD2 aligns across 12 bases. Germline V CDR1 and CDR2: ENHRY, SYGVKD. CDR3 length: 16 amino acids. V lost 8 bases, J lost 6 bases, and 12 bases stayed unmatched. The CDR3 region has the DNA TGTGCCATCGATATCGGGCCTAGCGGGAGGGTGGATACGCAGTATTTT. Protein: CAIDIGPSGRVDTQYF.

The table lists this clone with a count of one. The junction and the germline gene differ at one end; a read error may be behind it. The chain carries TRBV30 and TRBJ2-7, with D maybe TRBD2 (6 bases). This CDR3 has 15 residues. Germline values: CDR1 GTSNPN, CDR2 SVGIG (reference sequence). The CDR3 DNA sequence: TGTGCCTGGAGCCCCGTGGGGGGATTCTCCCACGAGCAGTACTTC. Amino acids: CAWSPVGGFSHEQYF.

This chain connects TRBV28 to TRBJ1-3; D unresolved. This CDR3 contains 14 residues. Germline V gene sequence: CDR1 MDHEN, CDR2 SYDVKM. V lost 3 bases and J lost 0, with 6 bases in between. The CDR3 nucleotides read TGTGCCAGCAGTTTTGTGAGCTCTGGAAACACCATATATTTT. Encoded protein: CASSFVSSGNTIYF.

The V and J genes are TRBV2 and TRBJ2-2; no definite D call. Trimming removed 3 bases at V and 0 bases at J, with 8 bases between. The CDR3 totals 15 residues. Germline V CDR1 and CDR2: SNHLY, FYNNEI. CDR3 DNA sequence: TGTGCCAGCAGTGATTGGCAGTCGAACACCGGGGAGCTGTTTTTT. It translates to CASSDWQSNTGELFF.

The chain employs TRBV11-3 and TRBJ2-7; TRBD1 matches 7 bases. Germline V CDR1 and CDR2: SGHNT, YENEEA. The CDR3 covers 15 residues. The J segment lost 3 bases and the V segment lost 1 base, leaving 6 bases of the junction unmatched. CDR3 bases: TGTGCCAGCAGCTTAGTTGGGACAGCCGACTACGAGCAGTACTTC. It is translated as CASSLVGTADYEQYF.